The 21 T cell receptor beta chains below all came from one sample that was sequenced in a study of patients and donors after allogeneic stem cell transplantation (dated by TCRdb to the early 2020s). The library relied on RT-PCR. Sequencing used a NextSeq 550. The raw public reads went through TCRdb reprocessing: fastp at Q25, MiXCR clone calling, in-frame beta chains kept. Merged by CDR3 protein, the rows form single entries marked with the most common genes and DNA. In this sample the table shows 900,000 to 1,000,000 distinct CDR3 sequences, about a sixth of which occur a single time. The ten largest make up 5% to 6.5% of the sample. The sequenced sample was blood, either unsorted or a sorted T cell fraction (not recorded which). These receptors were taken from a human donor who was either an allogeneic HSCT recipient or a stem cell or donor lymphocyte infusion donor (not recorded which). It is not recorded whose cells these are; they may come from a transplant donor.

The table lists this clonotype with a few counts. The chain employs TRBV6-1 and TRBJ1-5; possibly TRBD1 for D (6 bases). This CDR3 contains 13 residues. Trimming left V 6 bases short and J 7 bases short, with 13 bases between. In germline, CDR1 is MNHNS, CDR2 SASEGT. The chain's CDR3 is CASSTGGWQPQHF. The CDR3 region has the DNA TGTGCCAGCAGCACGGGGGGCTGGCAGCCCCAGCATTTT.

Regarding this clonotype: One junction end does not reproduce the germline sequence, and a read error may be involved. The chain has TRBV7-7 and TRBJ2-3; D is perhaps TRBD2 (6 bases). There are 17 residues in the CDR3. From germline, CDR1 is SSHAT and CDR2 FNYEAQ (reference sequence). The CDR3 nucleotides read TGTGCTAGCAGCTTACTACCGACTAGTGGGGCACGAGATACGCAGTATTTT. Translating gives CASSLLPTSGARDTQYF.

V usage is TRBV5-1 and J usage is TRBJ2-3; TRBD2 matches 10 bases. Germline-derived CDR1 and CDR2 are SGHRS and YFSETQ. V lost 4 bases to trimming and J lost 1 base; unmatched junction nucleotides: 6. This CDR3 region has 16 residues. CDR3 nucleotides: TGCGCCAGCAGCCCCCACAGCGGGGGGGGCACAGATACGCAGTATTTT. Encoded protein: CASSPHSGGGTDTQYF.

This clonotype appeared a few times. The chain uses TRBV5-1 and TRBJ2-5; TRBD2 aligns across 12 bases. The CDR3 totals 15 residues. V shed 3 bases, J shed 5 bases, and the junction held 5 bases outside the gene matches. CDR1 and CDR2 from the germline V gene are SGHRS and YFSETQ. The CDR3 sequence is CASSSMTSGSETQYF. The CDR3 nucleotides read TGCGCCAGCAGCTCAATGACTAGCGGGAGTGAGACCCAGTACTTC.

The chain combines TRBV5-1 with TRBJ2-3; the D gene is possibly TRBD1 (6 bases). V was trimmed by 1 base and J by 4 bases, leaving 7 bases between them. The V gene's germline CDR1 is SGHRS and CDR2 YFSETQ. This CDR3 is built from 13 residues. The CDR3 DNA reads TGCGCCAGCAGCTTGTACAGGGCAGATACGCAGTATTTT. It is translated as CASSLYRADTQYF.

The V and J genes are TRBV6-1 and TRBJ2-6; 7 nucleotides match TRBD1. The trim removed 3 bases at V and 12 bases at J, leaving 8 bases unmatched. CDR1 and CDR2 (germline): MNHNS, SASEGT. The CDR3 sequence is 14 residues long. The CDR3: CASSDRQGNLVLTF. The CDR3 nucleotides read TGTGCCAGCAGTGATAGACAGGGTAACCTCGTCCTGACTTTC.

The rearrangement uses TRBV6-5 and TRBJ2-7; TRBD1 is a possible D gene (6 bases). The CDR3 runs to 14 residues. Germline V gives CDR1 MNHEY, CDR2 SVGAGI. V was pared by 0 bases and J by 2 bases, with 8 bases between. CDR3 amino acids: CASSYSGDTYEQYF. The DNA of the CDR3 is TGTGCCAGCAGTTACTCAGGGGACACCTACGAGCAGTACTTC.

The CDR3 protein is CASSQAPDRAVYGYTF. CDR3 nucleotides: TGCGCCAGCAGCCAAGCACCCGACAGGGCTGTTTATGGCTACACCTTC. The V and J genes are TRBV4-3 and TRBJ1-2, with 7 bases lining up with TRBD1. V shed 1 base and J 5 bases; nucleotides not matched to a gene: 10. CDR1 is LGHNA, CDR2 YSLEER, per germline. CDR3 length: 16 residues.

The J gene is TRBJ2-1, the V gene TRBV3-1; D is uncertain. Germline loops: CDR1 LGHDT, CDR2 YNNKEL (reference sequence). V lost 4 bases and J lost 8, with 15 bases in between. The CDR3 is 14 amino acids. The CDR3 spells CASSPGPAFDEQFF. CDR3 coding DNA: TGTGCCAGCAGCCCGGGCCCGGCCTTCGATGAGCAGTTCTTC.

This clonotype was picked up a small number of times. V and J are TRBV7-6 and TRBJ2-5, with D perhaps TRBD2 (6 bases). CDR1 is SGHVS, CDR2 FNYEAQ, per germline. Trimming removed 1 base at V and 1 base at J, with 13 bases between. The CDR3 sequence is 16 residues long. The CDR3 coding sequence is TGTGCCAGCAGCTTAGGGGTAGCGGATAGCCAAGAGACCCAGTACTTC. Translating it yields CASSLGVADSQETQYF.

This clonotype was recorded only once. The J gene is TRBJ1-6, the V gene TRBV30, with D perhaps matching TRBD1 (5 bases). There are 15 residues in the CDR3. Germline V lookup: CDR1 GTSNPN, CDR2 SVGIG (reference sequence). Deletions cut 0 bases from V and 10 bases from J, with 16 bases between. DNA of the CDR3: TGTGCCTGGAGTGTACTTGGGGACGGGCGATCACCCCTCCACTTT. This sequence encodes CAWSVLGDGRSPLHF. Full variable domain (missing parts from reference TRBV30 and TRBJ1-6): SQTIHQWPATLVQPVGSPLSLECTVEGTSNPNLYWYRQAAGRGLQLLFYSVGIGQISSEVPQNLSASRPQDRQFILSSKKLLLSDSGFYLCAWSVLGDGRSPLHFGNGTRLTVT.

V gene TRBV11-2 combines with J gene TRBJ2-1, with D unresolved. CDR1 is SGHAT, CDR2 FQNNGV, per germline. The CDR3 loop spans 13 amino acids. Deletions cut 7 bases from V and 3 bases from J, with 10 bases between. CDR3 sequence reads: CASTGGIYNEQFF. DNA for the CDR3: TGTGCCAGCACAGGCGGAATCTACAATGAGCAGTTCTTC.

The gene calls are TRBV24-1 and TRBJ1-2; D unresolved. The CDR3 has 15 amino acids. V lost 4 bases and J lost 7, with 18 bases in between. CDR1 and CDR2 (germline): KGHDR, SFDVKD. This chain's CDR3 is CATSEPLERGSGYTF. CDR3 in DNA: TGTGCCACCAGTGAGCCCCTAGAACGCGGGTCTGGCTACACCTTC.

This chain connects TRBV29-1 to TRBJ1-1; TRBD1 agrees at 8 bases. CDR3 length equals 14 residues. The trim removed 7 bases at V and 6 bases at J, leaving 13 bases unmatched. CDR1 is SQVTM, CDR2 ANQGSEA, per germline. The CDR3 region is CSGSGGQSKSEAFF. The DNA of the CDR3 is TGCAGCGGTTCAGGGGGCCAGTCTAAATCTGAAGCTTTCTTT.

The chain employs TRBV11-3 and TRBJ2-7, with TRBD2 matching over 7 bases. Germline trimming cut 3 bases from V and 3 bases from J; bases unmatched to any gene: 2. Germline V lookup: CDR1 SGHNT, CDR2 YENEEA. The CDR3 sequence is 13 residues long. The DNA of the CDR3 is TGTGCCAGCAGCTTCGAGCGGGACTACGAGCAGTACTTC. This encodes CASSFERDYEQYF.

In this sample, this clonotype turned up many times. This chain links TRBV5-1 with TRBJ2-1; D is unclear. The CDR3 sequence is 16 residues long. Trimming removed 0 bases from V and 0 bases from J, with 10 bases in between. Germline V gene lookup returns CDR1 SGHRS and CDR2 YFSETQ. The CDR3 nucleotides are TGCGCCAGCAGCTTGGCAGTACTGAGCTCCTACAATGAGCAGTTCTTC. Protein: CASSLAVLSSYNEQFF.

This clonotype has only a few counts. This sequence joins TRBV7-2 and TRBJ2-4, with TRBD2 matching over 7 bases. Germline values: CDR1 SGHTA, CDR2 FQGNSA. V trimming: 2 bases; J trimming: 4 bases; junction bases outside the gene matches: 11. The CDR3 contains 17 residues. CDR3 protein: CASSLMGLADHKNIQYF. The DNA of the CDR3 is TGTGCCAGCAGCTTAATGGGTCTAGCGGATCATAAAAACATTCAGTACTTC.

V and J are TRBV20-1 and TRBJ1-3; a possible D gene is TRBD1 (5 bases). The CDR3 length is 19 residues. Germline V lookup: CDR1 DFQATT, CDR2 SNEGSKA (reference sequence). Trimming shortened V by 0 bases and J by 5 bases, and 26 bases separated the two germline ends. The CDR3 here is CSARDSMAGWFPNRNTIYF. The CDR3 bases are TGCAGTGCTAGAGATAGTATGGCAGGGTGGTTTCCCAATAGAAACACCATATATTTT.

The rearrangement joins TRBV3-1 to TRBJ1-1; the D is unclear. CDR3 length: 14 residues. CDR1 and CDR2 from the germline V gene are LGHDT and YNNKEL (reference sequence). Trimming took 1 base from V and 0 from J, leaving 6 bases between them. CDR3 residues: CASSQAFMNTEAFF. DNA of the CDR3: TGTGCCAGCAGCCAAGCTTTCATGAACACTGAAGCTTTCTTT.

This chain connects TRBV7-9 to TRBJ2-7; D is uncertain. Trimming removed 7 bases from V and 4 bases from J, with 14 bases in between. The CDR3 loop spans 13 amino acids. The germline V gene encodes CDR1 SEHNR and CDR2 FQNEAQ (reference sequence). CDR3 protein: CASTAPARYEQYF. The CDR3 DNA is TGTGCCAGCACCGCCCCGGCCCGATACGAGCAGTACTTC. Complete variable domain (other parts from reference TRBV7-9 and TRBJ2-7): DTGVSQNPRHKITKRGQNVTFRCDPISEHNRLYWYRQTLGQGPEFLTYFQNEAQLEKSRLLSDRFSAERPKGSFSTLEIQRTEQGDSAMYLCASTAPARYEQYFGPGTRLTVT.

The rearrangement links TRBV5-4 to TRBJ2-2; tentatively, D is TRBD1 (5 bases). The germline CDR1 and CDR2 sequences are SGHNT and YYREEE (reference sequence). V dropped 3 bases and J dropped 6 bases, with 15 bases sitting between them. CDR3 length equals 15 residues. The CDR3 coding sequence is TGTGCCAGCAGCTCAGGCAGGCAGGGCGCCGGGGAGCTGTTTTTT. Translation gives CASSSGRQGAGELFF.